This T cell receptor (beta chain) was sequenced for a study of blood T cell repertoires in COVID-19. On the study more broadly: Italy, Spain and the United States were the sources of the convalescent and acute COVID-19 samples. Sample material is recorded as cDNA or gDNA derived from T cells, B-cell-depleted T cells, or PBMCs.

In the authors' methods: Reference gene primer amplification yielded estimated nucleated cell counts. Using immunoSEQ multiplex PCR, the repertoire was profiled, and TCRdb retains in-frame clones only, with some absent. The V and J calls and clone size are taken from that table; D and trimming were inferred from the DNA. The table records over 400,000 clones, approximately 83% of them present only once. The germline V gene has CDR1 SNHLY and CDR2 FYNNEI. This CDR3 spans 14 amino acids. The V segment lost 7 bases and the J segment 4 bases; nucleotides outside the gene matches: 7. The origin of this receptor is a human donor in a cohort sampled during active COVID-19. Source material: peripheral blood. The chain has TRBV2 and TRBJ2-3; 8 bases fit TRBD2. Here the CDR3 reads CASTGGRNADTQYF. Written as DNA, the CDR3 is TGTGCCAGCACGGGCGGGAGGAACGCAGATACGCAGTATTTT.